This entry lists 17 T cell receptor beta chains sequenced from one sample in a study of cytomegalovirus exposure and HLA in healthy donors. Data came from immunoSEQ multiplex PCR; TCRdb stores just in-frame clones and leaves some out. The data show around 150,000 clones, roughly 91% seen once. Sequencing input: PBMCs. These receptors came from a woman aged 18-35 years in good health and CMV-seropositive.

V is TRBV5-1 and J is TRBJ2-1; 11 nucleotides agree with TRBD2. J gave up 2 bases and V 3 bases, and 7 bases lay outside the gene matches. This CDR3 region has 17 residues. From germline, CDR1 is SGHRS and CDR2 YFSETQ. The CDR3 region has the DNA TGCGCCAGCAGCTGGGAGCTAGCGGGGGGTGCCTACAATGAGCAGTTCTTC. It encodes CASSWELAGGAYNEQFF.

CDR3 region: CASSARNRESNQPQHF. The CDR3 nucleotides are TGTGCCAGCAGTGCCCGAAACAGGGAATCCAATCAGCCCCAGCATTTT. The chain joins TRBV6-1 to TRBJ1-5; tentative D call: TRBD1 (6 bases). Looked up from germline, CDR1 is MNHNS and CDR2 is SASEGT. The ends were cut back, 4 bases at V and 3 bases at J, with 16 bases in the middle. The CDR3 has 16 residues.

This clone appeared a single time. This sequence joins TRBV5-1 and TRBJ1-1, with 8 positions matching TRBD1. V was clipped by 2 bases and J by 2 bases; unmatched bases: 5. This CDR3 is 15 amino acids long. Germline V gene lookup returns CDR1 SGHRS and CDR2 YFSETQ. CDR3 bases: TGCGCCAGCAGCTTACCCGGACAGGGTAACACTGAAGCTTTCTTT. It yields the protein CASSLPGQGNTEAFF.

CDR3 protein: CASSIRRLAGGPSSEQYF. The CDR3 DNA reads TGTGCCAGTAGTATACGTCGGCTAGCGGGAGGGCCCAGCTCCGAGCAGTACTTC. The chain is built from TRBV19 and TRBJ2-7; TRBD2 matches at 12 bases. This CDR3 comprises 18 residues. Germline V gene lookup returns CDR1 LNHDA and CDR2 SQIVND (reference sequence). The J segment lost 6 bases and the V segment lost 2 bases, leaving 14 bases of the junction unmatched.

The gene calls are TRBV5-4 and TRBJ2-5; no reliable D call. CDR3 length: 13 amino acids. Trimming removed 1 base at V and 2 bases at J, with 6 bases between. From germline, CDR1 is SGHNT and CDR2 YYREEE (reference sequence). The CDR3 DNA reads TGTGCCAGCAGCTTGAAGACACAAGAGACCCAGTACTTC. Translated, it gives CASSLKTQETQYF.

This chain joins TRBV12-5 and TRBJ1-2; D gene ambiguous. Germline CDR1 and CDR2: LGHNT and FRNRAP. Trimming took off 6 bases at V and 6 bases at J, with 11 bases between the two ends. The CDR3 runs to 12 residues. The CDR3 DNA follows: TGTGCTAGTGGCCTGGGGAGGGATGGCTACACCTTC. It yields the protein CASGLGRDGYTF.

The genes are TRBV28 and TRBJ2-7; 8 nucleotides align to TRBD1. This CDR3 is 15 amino acids long. The junction had 9 bases not matched to a gene; V was cut back by 3 bases and J by 5 bases. The germline V gene has CDR1 MDHEN and CDR2 SYDVKM. CDR3 residues: CASSFMGKTGDEQYF. The CDR3 DNA sequence: TGTGCCAGCAGTTTTATGGGGAAGACAGGGGACGAGCAGTACTTC.

This rearrangement joins TRBV4-2 to TRBJ2-7, with D hard to call. Trimming took 0 bases from V and 0 from J, leaving 12 bases between them. Looked up from germline, CDR1 is LGHNA and CDR2 is YNFKEQ. CDR3 length: 16 amino acids. The CDR3 DNA reads TGTGCCAGCAGCCAAGATAAGAGCGCCGCCTCCTACGAGCAGTACTTC. The encoded protein is CASSQDKSAASYEQYF.

The rearrangement links TRBV11-3 to TRBJ1-1; 7 positions match TRBD1. CDR1 is SGHNT, CDR2 YENEEA, per germline. There are 15 residues in the CDR3. V gave up 5 bases and J gave up 6 bases; unmatched junction bases: 12. This CDR3 is CASSPRGTESAEAFF. CDR3 in DNA: TGTGCCAGCAGCCCGAGAGGGACAGAGTCGGCTGAAGCTTTCTTT.

The chain uses TRBV23-1 and TRBJ1-2; D is unresolved. TRBV23-1 is flagged as an ORF with uncertain function. V was pared by 3 bases and J by 0 bases, with 8 bases between. This CDR3 comprises 14 residues. CDR3 in amino acids: CASSHRTSNYGYTF. DNA of the CDR3: TGCGCCAGCAGTCATAGGACTTCTAACTATGGCTACACCTTC.

This clone has just one count. This chain joins TRBV25-1 and TRBJ2-3, with D perhaps matching TRBD1 (5 bases). Germline V gene data show CDR1 as MGHDK and CDR2 as SYGVNS. The CDR3 loop spans 17 amino acids. The germline V and J ends were trimmed by 2 bases and 5 bases, with 20 bases remaining between them. DNA for the CDR3: TGTGCCAGCAGTGAAGTTGAGACAGAATTACTCATAGATACGCAGTATTTT. Encoded protein: CASSEVETELLIDTQYF.

The chain couples TRBV13 to TRBJ2-3; 10 bases line up with TRBD1. V shed 5 bases, J shed 0 bases, and the junction held 5 bases outside the gene matches. CDR1 is PRHDT, CDR2 FYEKMQ, per germline (reference sequence). The CDR3 sequence is 16 residues long. CDR3 loop: CASSLGTGDSTDTQYF. The CDR3, as DNA: TGTGCCAGCAGCCTCGGGACAGGGGACAGCACAGATACGCAGTATTTT.

The chain links TRBV5-1 to TRBJ1-4; 7 bases fit TRBD1. V lost 4 bases, J lost 11 bases, and 11 bases stayed unmatched. The CDR3 covers 14 residues. Germline-derived CDR1 and CDR2 are SGHRS and YFSETQ. As DNA, the CDR3 is TGCGCCAGCAGCCCAGCGGACAGGCGGGGTAAACTGTTTTTT. Its protein is CASSPADRRGKLFF.

The count of this clone is one. The V and J genes are TRBV27 and TRBJ2-7; TRBD1 is a possible D gene (6 bases). Trimming took off 2 bases at V and 2 bases at J, with 7 bases between the two ends. Germline V gene data show CDR1 as MNHEY and CDR2 as SMNVEV (reference sequence). This CDR3 contains 13 residues. The CDR3, as DNA: TGTGCCAGCAGTTTACGACAGGCCTACGAGCAGTACTTC. Translated: CASSLRQAYEQYF.

The V and J genes are TRBV18 and TRBJ2-2, with TRBD2 identical over 8 bases. Germline loops: CDR1 KGHSH, CDR2 LQKENI. Germline trimming cut 3 bases from V and 3 bases from J; bases unmatched to any gene: 9. The CDR3 runs 17 residues. In DNA, the CDR3 is TGTGCCAGCTCACCGGTCGGGGCGGGAGGCGACACCGGGGAGCTGTTTTTT. It specifies CASSPVGAGGDTGELFF.

The chain uses TRBV6-1 and TRBJ2-7; 8 bases map to TRBD1. Germline V gene data show CDR1 as MNHNS and CDR2 as SASEGT. This CDR3 has 15 residues. Losses at the gene ends were 4 bases for V and 6 bases for J; bases not matched to a gene: 11. The CDR3 sequence: CASSATWDRSAEQYF. The CDR3 bases are TGTGCCAGCAGTGCCACCTGGGACAGGTCCGCCGAGCAGTACTTC.

The sample holds one count of this clone. The V call is TRBV7-3, the J call TRBJ2-1; 8 positions match TRBD2. The V segment lost 4 bases and the J segment 3 bases; nucleotides outside the gene matches: 11. CDR1 is SGHTA, CDR2 FQGTGA, per germline. CDR3 length: 17 amino acids. The CDR3 loop reads CASSSTPGLGNYNEQFF. CDR3 coding DNA: TGTGCCAGCAGCTCCACCCCGGGACTAGGTAACTACAATGAGCAGTTCTTC.